This record covers a single T cell receptor (beta chain). What it binds is unknown. The sample is drawn from a study of T cell responses to AZD1222 COVID-19 vaccine. V was shortened by 3 bases and J by 9 bases, with 11 bases between the two germline ends. CDR1 is KGHSH, CDR2 LQKENI, per germline. CDR3 length equals 13 residues. Assay: immunoSEQ multiplex PCR; the TCRdb copy retains only in-frame clones and omits some. The sample has about 79,000 clones; approximately 80% are singletons. Findings of the study overall: The donor cohort was predominantly white British with a female majority, and clonal diversity may have been underestimated. Reportedly, nearly half of unique spike TCRs recognized epitopes outside B.1.351/B.1.1.7 mutations.

This chain uses TRBV18 with TRBJ2-2; TRBD2 is a possible D gene (6 bases). The input for sequencing was peripheral blood, taken on day 0 of AZD1222 vaccination. This sequence originates from an adult in good health. The CDR3 DNA is TGTGCCAGCTCACCCGGCGGGGTGTGGGAGCTGTTTTTT. Translated: CASSPGGVWELFF.